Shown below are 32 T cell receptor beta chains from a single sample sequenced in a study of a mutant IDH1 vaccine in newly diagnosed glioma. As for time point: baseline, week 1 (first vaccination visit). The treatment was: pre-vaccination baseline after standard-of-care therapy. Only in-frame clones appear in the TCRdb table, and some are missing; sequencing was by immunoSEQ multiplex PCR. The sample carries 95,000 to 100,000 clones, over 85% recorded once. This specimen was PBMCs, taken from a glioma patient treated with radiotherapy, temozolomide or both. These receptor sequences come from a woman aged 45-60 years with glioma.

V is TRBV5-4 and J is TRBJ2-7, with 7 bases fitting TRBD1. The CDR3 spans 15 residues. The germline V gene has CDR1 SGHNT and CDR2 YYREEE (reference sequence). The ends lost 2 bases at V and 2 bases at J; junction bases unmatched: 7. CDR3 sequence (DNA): TGTGCCAGCAGCTTTGACAGGGTGGGAACCTACGAGCAGTACTTC. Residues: CASSFDRVGTYEQYF. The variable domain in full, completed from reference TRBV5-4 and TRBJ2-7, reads ETGVTQSPTHLIKTRGQQVTLRCSSQSGHNTVSWYQQALGQGPQFIFQYYREEENGRGNFPPRFSGLQFPNYSSELNVNALELDDSALYLCASSFDRVGTYEQYFGPGTRLTVT.

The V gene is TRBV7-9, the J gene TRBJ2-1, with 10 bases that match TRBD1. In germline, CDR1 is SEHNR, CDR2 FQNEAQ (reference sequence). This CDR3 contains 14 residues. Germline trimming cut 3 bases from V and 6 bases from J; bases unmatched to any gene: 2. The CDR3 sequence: CASSFGQGGNEQFF. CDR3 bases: TGTGCCAGCAGCTTCGGACAGGGGGGCAATGAGCAGTTCTTC.

CDR3 sequence (DNA): TGTGCCTGGAGTGATTTACCTACCCCAGGGATCTCACCCCTCCACTTT. It specifies CAWSDLPTPGISPLHF. The chain couples TRBV30 to TRBJ1-6; possible D gene TRBD1, 5 bases. Trimming cost V 1 base and J 10 bases, with 20 bases left between them. The germline V gene has CDR1 GTSNPN and CDR2 SVGIG (reference sequence). The CDR3 has 16 amino acids. Using reference TRBV30 and TRBJ1-6 for the parts outside the CDR3, the full variable domain is SQTIHQWPATLVQPVGSPLSLECTVEGTSNPNLYWYRQAAGRGLQLLFYSVGIGQISSEVPQNLSASRPQDRQFILSSKKLLLSDSGFYLCAWSDLPTPGISPLHFGNGTRLTVT.

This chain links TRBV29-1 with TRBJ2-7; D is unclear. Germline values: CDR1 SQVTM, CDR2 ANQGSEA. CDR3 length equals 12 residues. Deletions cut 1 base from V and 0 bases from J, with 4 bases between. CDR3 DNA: TGCAGCGTTGAAGCGGCCTCCTACGAGCAGTACTTC. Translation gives CSVEAASYEQYF.

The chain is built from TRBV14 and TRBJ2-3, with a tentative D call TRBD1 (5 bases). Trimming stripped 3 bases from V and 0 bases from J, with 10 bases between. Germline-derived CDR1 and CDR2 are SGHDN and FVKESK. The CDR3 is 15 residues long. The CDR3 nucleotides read TGTGCCAGCAGCCAGTGGGGCTCTAGCACAGATACGCAGTATTTT. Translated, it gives CASSQWGSSTDTQYF.

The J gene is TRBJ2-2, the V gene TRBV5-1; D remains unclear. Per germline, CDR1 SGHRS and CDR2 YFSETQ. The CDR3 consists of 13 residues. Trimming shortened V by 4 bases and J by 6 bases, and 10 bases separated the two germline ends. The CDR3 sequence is CASSPAVPGELFF. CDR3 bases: TGCGCCAGCAGCCCTGCCGTACCCGGGGAGCTGTTTTTT. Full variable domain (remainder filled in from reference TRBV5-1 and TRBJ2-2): KAGVTQTPRYLIKTRGQQVTLSCSPISGHRSVSWYQQTPGQGLQFLFEYFSETQRNKGNFPGRFSGRQFSNSRSEMNVSTLELGDSALYLCASSPAVPGELFFGEGSRLTVL.

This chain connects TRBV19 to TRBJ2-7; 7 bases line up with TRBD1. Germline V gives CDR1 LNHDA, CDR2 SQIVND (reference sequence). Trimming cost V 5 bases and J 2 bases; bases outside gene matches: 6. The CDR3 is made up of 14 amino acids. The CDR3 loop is CASSPGQATYEQYF. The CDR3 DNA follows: TGTGCCAGTAGTCCCGGACAGGCAACCTACGAGCAGTACTTC.

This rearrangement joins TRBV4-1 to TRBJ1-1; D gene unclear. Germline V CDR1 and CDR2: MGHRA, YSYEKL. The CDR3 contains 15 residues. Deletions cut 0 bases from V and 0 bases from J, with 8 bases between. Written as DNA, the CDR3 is TGCGCCAGCAGCCAAGAACGTCTTATGAACACTGAAGCTTTCTTT. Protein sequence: CASSQERLMNTEAFF.

CDR3: CASTTTSRASGRDEQFF. CDR3 in DNA: TGTGCCAGCACCACTACGTCCCGGGCTAGCGGGAGGGATGAGCAGTTCTTC. The chain couples TRBV7-2 to TRBJ2-1, with TRBD2 matching 12 bases. This CDR3 is built from 17 residues. The V and J ends lost 7 bases and 8 bases, in that order; junction bases with no gene match: 15. Germline assignment: CDR1 SGHTA and CDR2 FQGNSA.

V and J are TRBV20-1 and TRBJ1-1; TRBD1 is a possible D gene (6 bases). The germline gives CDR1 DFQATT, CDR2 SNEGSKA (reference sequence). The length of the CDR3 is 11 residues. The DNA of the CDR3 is TGCACCGGACAGACGAACACTGAAGCTTTCTTT. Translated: CTGQTNTEAFF.

The DNA for the CDR3 is TGTGCCAGCAGCCAAAGAGCGGGAGGGGAGTACGAGCAGTACTTC. Translated, it gives CASSQRAGGEYEQYF. The V and J genes are TRBV4-2 and TRBJ2-7, with 10 bases lining up with TRBD2. Germline CDR1 reads LGHNA; CDR2 reads YNFKEQ. The CDR3 length is 15 residues. V dropped 2 bases and J dropped 4; count of bases not matched to a gene: 5.

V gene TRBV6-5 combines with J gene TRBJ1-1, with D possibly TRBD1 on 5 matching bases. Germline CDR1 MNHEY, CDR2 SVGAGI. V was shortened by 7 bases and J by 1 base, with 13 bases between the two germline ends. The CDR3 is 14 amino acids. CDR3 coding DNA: TGTGCCAGCACCACTCCGGGACGGAACACTGAAGCTTTCTTT. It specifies CASTTPGRNTEAFF.

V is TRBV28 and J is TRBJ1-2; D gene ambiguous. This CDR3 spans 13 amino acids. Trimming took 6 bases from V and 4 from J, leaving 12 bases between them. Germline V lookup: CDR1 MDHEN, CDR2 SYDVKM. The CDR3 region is CASSRDTSYGYTF. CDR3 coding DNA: TGTGCCAGCAGCCGTGACACGAGCTATGGCTACACCTTC.

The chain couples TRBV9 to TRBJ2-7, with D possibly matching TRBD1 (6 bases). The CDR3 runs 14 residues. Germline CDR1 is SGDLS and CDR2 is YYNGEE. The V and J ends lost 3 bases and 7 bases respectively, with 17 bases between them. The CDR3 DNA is TGTGCCAGCAGCGCACAGGGACCGGTGAGTGAGCAGTACTTC. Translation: CASSAQGPVSEQYF.

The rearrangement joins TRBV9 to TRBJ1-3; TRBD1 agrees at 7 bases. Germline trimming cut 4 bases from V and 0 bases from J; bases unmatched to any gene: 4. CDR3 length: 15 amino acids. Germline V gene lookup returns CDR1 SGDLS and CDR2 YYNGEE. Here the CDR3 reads CASSPGTASGNTIYF. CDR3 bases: TGTGCCAGCAGCCCCGGGACAGCCTCTGGAAACACCATATATTTT. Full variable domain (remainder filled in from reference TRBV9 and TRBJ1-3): DSGVTQTPKHLITATGQRVTLRCSPRSGDLSVYWYQQSLDQGLQFLIQYYNGEERAKGNILERFSAQQFPDLHSELNLSSLELGDSALYFCASSPGTASGNTIYFGEGSWLTVV.

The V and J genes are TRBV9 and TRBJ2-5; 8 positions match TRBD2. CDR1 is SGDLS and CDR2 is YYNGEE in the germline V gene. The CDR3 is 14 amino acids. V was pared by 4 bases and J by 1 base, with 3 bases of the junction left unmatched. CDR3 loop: CASSPGGAQETQYF. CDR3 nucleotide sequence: TGTGCCAGCAGCCCGGGAGGGGCCCAAGAGACCCAGTACTTC.

This chain's CDR3 is CATSRVSSRGSEQYF. DNA of the CDR3: TGTGCCACCAGCAGAGTAAGCAGCCGGGGGAGCGAGCAGTACTTC. The V and J genes are TRBV15 and TRBJ2-7; tentatively, D is TRBD2 (6 bases). In germline, CDR1 is LNHNV, CDR2 YYDKDF (reference sequence). V gave up 1 base and J gave up 6 bases, with 16 bases separating them. This CDR3 is built from 15 residues.

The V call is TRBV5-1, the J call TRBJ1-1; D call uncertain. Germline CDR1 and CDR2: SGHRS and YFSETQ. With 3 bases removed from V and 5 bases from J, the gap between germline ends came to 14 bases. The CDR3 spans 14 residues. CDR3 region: CASSWTMGTTEAFF. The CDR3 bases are TGCGCCAGCAGCTGGACCATGGGAACAACTGAAGCTTTCTTT.

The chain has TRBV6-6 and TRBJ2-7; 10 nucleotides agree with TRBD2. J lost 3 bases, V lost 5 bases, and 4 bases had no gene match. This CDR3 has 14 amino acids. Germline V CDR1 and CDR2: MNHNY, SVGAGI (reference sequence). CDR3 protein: CASSPRTSGYEQYF. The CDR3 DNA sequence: TGTGCCAGCAGTCCCCGGACTAGCGGCTACGAGCAGTACTTC.

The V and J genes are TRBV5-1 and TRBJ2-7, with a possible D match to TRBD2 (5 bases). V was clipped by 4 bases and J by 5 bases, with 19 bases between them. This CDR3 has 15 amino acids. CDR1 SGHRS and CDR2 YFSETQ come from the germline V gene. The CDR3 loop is CASSLRPIAQDEQYF. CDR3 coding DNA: TGCGCCAGCAGCCTCCGTCCCATAGCGCAGGACGAGCAGTACTTC.

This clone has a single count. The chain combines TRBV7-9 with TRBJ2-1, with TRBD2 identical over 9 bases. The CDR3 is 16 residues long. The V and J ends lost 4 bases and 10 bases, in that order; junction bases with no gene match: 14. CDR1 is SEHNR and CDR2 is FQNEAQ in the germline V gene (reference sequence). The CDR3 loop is CASSSPWLAGQREQFF. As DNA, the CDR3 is TGTGCCAGCAGCTCCCCGTGGCTAGCGGGACAGAGGGAGCAGTTCTTC.

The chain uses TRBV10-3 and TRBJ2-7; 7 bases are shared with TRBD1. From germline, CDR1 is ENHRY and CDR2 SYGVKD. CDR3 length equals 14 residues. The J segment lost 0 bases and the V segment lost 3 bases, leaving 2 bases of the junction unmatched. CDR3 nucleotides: TGTGCCATCAGTGAAGACAGGGTCTCCTACGAGCAGTACTTC. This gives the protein CAISEDRVSYEQYF.

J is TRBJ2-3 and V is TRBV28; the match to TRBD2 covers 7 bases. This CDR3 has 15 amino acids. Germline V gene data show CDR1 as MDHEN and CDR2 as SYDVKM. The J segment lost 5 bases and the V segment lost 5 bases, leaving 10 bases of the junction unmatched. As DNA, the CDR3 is TGTGCCAGCAGTGGGTCGGTGGGAGGGAGAGATACGCAGTATTTT. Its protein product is CASSGSVGGRDTQYF. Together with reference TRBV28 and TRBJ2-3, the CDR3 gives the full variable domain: DVKVTQSSRYLVKRTGEKVFLECVQDMDHENMFWYRQDPGLGLRLIYFSYDVKMKEKGDIPEGYSVSREKKERFSLILESASTNQTSMYLCASSGSVGGRDTQYFGPGTRLTVL.

This chain's CDR3 is CASSQGQIYNEQFF. The CDR3 DNA is TGTGCCAGCAGCCAGGGACAAATCTACAATGAGCAGTTCTTC. The chain joins TRBV7-9 to TRBJ2-1; D perhaps matches TRBD1 (6 bases). Per germline, CDR1 SEHNR and CDR2 FQNEAQ (reference sequence). This CDR3 comprises 14 residues. V lost 5 bases to trimming and J lost 3 bases, with 11 bases between them. The whole variable domain, remainder taken from reference TRBV7-9 and TRBJ2-1, is DTGVSQNPRHKITKRGQNVTFRCDPISEHNRLYWYRQTLGQGPEFLTYFQNEAQLEKSRLLSDRFSAERPKGSFSTLEIQRTEQGDSAMYLCASSQGQIYNEQFFGPGTRLTVL.

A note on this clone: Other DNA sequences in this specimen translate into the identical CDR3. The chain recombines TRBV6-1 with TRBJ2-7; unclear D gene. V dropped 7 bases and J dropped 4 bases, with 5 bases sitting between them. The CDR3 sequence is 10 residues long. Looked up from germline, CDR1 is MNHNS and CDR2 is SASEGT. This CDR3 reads CASTGYEQYF. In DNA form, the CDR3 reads TGTGCCAGCACCGGTTACGAGCAGTACTTC.

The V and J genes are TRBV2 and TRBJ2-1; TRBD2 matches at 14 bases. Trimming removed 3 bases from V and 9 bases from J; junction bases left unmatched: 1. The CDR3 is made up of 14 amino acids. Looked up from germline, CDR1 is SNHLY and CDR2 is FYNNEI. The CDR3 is CASSETSGRVEQFF. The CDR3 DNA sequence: TGTGCCAGCAGTGAGACTAGCGGGAGGGTTGAGCAGTTCTTC.

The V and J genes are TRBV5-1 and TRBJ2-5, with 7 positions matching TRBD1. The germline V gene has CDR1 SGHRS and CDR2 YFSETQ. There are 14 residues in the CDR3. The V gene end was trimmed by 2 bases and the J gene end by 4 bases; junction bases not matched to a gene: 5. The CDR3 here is CASSLGQAGETQYF. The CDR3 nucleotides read TGCGCCAGCAGCTTAGGACAGGCCGGAGAGACCCAGTACTTC.

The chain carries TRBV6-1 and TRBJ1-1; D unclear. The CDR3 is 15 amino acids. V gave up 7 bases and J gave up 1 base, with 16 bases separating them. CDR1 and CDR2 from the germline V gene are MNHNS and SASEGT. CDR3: CASTAYRSRNTEAFF. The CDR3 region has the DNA TGTGCCAGCACCGCCTATCGGAGCCGGAACACTGAAGCTTTCTTT.

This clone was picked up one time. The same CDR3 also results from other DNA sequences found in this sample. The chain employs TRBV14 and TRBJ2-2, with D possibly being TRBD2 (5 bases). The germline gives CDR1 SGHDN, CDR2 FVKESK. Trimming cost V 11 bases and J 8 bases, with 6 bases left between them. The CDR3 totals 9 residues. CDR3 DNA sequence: TGTGCCGGGGAGGGGGAGCTGTTTTTT. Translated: CAGEGELFF. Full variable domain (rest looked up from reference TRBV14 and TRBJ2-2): EAGVTQFPSHSVIEKGQTVTLRCDPISGHDNLYWYRRVMGKEIKFLLHFVKESKQDESGMPNNRFLAERTGGTYSTLKVQPAELEDSGVYFCAGEGELFFGEGSRLTVL.

CDR3 nucleotides: TGTGCCAGCAGTTTCGCGGCAGGGAGGGGGGAGCTGTTTTTT. Amino acids: CASSFAAGRGELFF. The V call is TRBV27, the J call TRBJ2-2; possibly TRBD2 for D (6 bases). With 3 bases removed from V and 8 bases from J, the gap between germline ends came to 13 bases. CDR3 size: 14 residues. Germline V CDR1 and CDR2: MNHEY, SMNVEV (reference sequence).

The CDR3 spells CASSPFGGGIETQYF. DNA for the CDR3: TGTGCCAGCAGCCCCTTTGGGGGCGGAATCGAGACCCAGTACTTC. The V call is TRBV5-4, the J call TRBJ2-5, with D possibly TRBD1 on 6 matching bases. The germline gives CDR1 SGHNT, CDR2 YYREEE (reference sequence). The germline V and J ends were trimmed by 4 bases and 5 bases, with 18 bases remaining between them. This CDR3 is built from 15 residues.

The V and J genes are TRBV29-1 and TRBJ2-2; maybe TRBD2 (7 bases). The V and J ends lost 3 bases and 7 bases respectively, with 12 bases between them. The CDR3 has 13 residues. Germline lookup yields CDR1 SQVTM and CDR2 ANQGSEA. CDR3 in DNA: TGCAGCGTTGAGGCGGGGGCCGGCGGGGAGCTGTTTTTT. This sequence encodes CSVEAGAGGELFF.